These 5 T cell receptor beta chains share one sample of origin, sequenced in a study of cytomegalovirus exposure and HLA in healthy donors. It was with 60 Vbeta and 13 Jbeta primers that the PCR ran. Sequenced by immunoSEQ multiplex PCR; TCRdb stores in-frame clones only, minus some. The sample includes about 150,000 clones, roughly 80% seen only once; the top ten take about 13%. The sample comprised PBMCs. Receptors originate from a man aged 40-49 years in good health and CMV-seropositive.

V gene TRBV13 combines with J gene TRBJ2-7; 7 nucleotides align to TRBD1. V trimming: 0 bases; J trimming: 6 bases; junction bases outside the gene matches: 5. The CDR3 consists of 14 residues. Germline-derived CDR1 and CDR2 are PRHDT and FYEKMQ (reference sequence). In nucleotides, the CDR3 is TGTGCCAGCAGCTTAGGTGGGGCAGGGGGCGAGCAGTACTTC. As protein: CASSLGGAGGEQYF.

The V gene is TRBV18, the J gene TRBJ1-5; TRBD1 aligns across 7 bases. Trimming at V came to 2 bases and at J to 2 bases, leaving 3 bases not matched to a gene. Germline CDR1 is KGHSH and CDR2 is LQKENI. The CDR3 loop spans 15 amino acids. CDR3 sequence: CASSPAQGGNQPQHF. Written as DNA, the CDR3 is TGTGCCAGCTCACCAGCTCAGGGGGGCAATCAGCCCCAGCATTTT.

Here the CDR3 reads CASSITPKVNQETQYF. For the CDR3, the DNA is TGCGCCAGCAGCATAACTCCGAAAGTCAACCAAGAGACCCAGTACTTC. V gene TRBV5-1 combines with J gene TRBJ2-5; no clear D gene. The CDR3 has 16 residues. V dropped 4 bases and J dropped 0 bases, with 16 bases sitting between them. CDR1 SGHRS and CDR2 YFSETQ come from the germline V gene.

The V and J genes are TRBV6-5 and TRBJ2-4, with D possibly being TRBD2 (5 bases). CDR3 size: 16 residues. Trimming shortened V by 0 bases and J by 8 bases, and 17 bases separated the two germline ends. Germline V gene sequence: CDR1 MNHEY, CDR2 SVGAGI. The CDR3 spells CASSYSGPGNGDIQYF. DNA for the CDR3: TGTGCCAGCAGTTACTCGGGTCCGGGAAATGGGGACATTCAGTACTTC.

This clone was recorded a few times. The chain couples TRBV5-1 to TRBJ1-2; D gene uncertain. Trimming cost V 0 bases and J 6 bases, with 9 bases left between them. Germline CDR1 reads SGHRS; CDR2 reads YFSETQ. This CDR3 comprises 13 residues. In DNA, the CDR3 is TGCGCCAGCAGCTTGGAAATCGGGAATGGCTACACCTTC. Translated, it gives CASSLEIGNGYTF.